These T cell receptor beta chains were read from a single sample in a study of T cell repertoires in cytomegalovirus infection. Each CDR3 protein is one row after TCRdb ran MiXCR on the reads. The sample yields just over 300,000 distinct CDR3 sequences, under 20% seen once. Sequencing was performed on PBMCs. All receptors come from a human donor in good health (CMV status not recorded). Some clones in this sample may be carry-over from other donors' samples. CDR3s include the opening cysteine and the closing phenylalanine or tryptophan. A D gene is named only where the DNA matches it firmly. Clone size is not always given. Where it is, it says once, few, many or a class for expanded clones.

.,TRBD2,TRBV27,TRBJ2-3,TGTGCCAGCAGTCCAGGGAGGGCAGGGATTGGAGGTACGCAGTATTTT,CASSPGRAGIGGTQYF
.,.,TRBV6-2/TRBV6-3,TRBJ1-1,TGTGCCAGCAGTTACTCGGAGGGTGTGAACACTGAAGCTTTCTTT,CASSYSEGVNTEAFF
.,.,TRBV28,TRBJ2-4,TGTGCCAGCAGCCCTGGGGTGAAAAACATTCAGTACTTC,CASSPGVKNIQYF
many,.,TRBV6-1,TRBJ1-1,TGTGCCAGCAGTGAGGAGGGTAGGGGCACTGAAGCTTTCTTT,CASSEEGRGTEAFF
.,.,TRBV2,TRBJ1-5,TGTGCCAGCAGTGTGGGAACAGGAGGACAGCCCCAGCATTTT,CASSVGTGGQPQHF
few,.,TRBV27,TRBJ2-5,TGTGCCTTCCGAGGGGGGCAAGAGACCCAGTACTTC,CAFRGGQETQYF
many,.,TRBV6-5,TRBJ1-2,TGTGCCAGCAGTTCGCAGCGGGTGGGACCGAACTATGGCTACACCTTC,CASSSQRVGPNYGYTF
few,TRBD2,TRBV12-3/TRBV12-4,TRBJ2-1,TGTGCCAGCAGTCGCGGGGGGGGCAGTTTCTTC,CASSRGGGSFF
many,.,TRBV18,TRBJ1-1,TGTGCCAGCTCACCTACGGGTGGGAAGTACACTGAAGCTTTCTTT,CASSPTGGKYTEAFF
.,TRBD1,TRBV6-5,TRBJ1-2,TGTGCCAGCAGGTTCACAGGGGGTCGTGGCTACACCTTC,CASRFTGGRGYTF
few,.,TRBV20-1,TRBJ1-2,TGCAGTGCTAGCATAATCGGCGGTTCTATGAGCTACACCTTC,CSASIIGGSMSYTF
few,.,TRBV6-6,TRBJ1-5,.,CASSSSDQPQHF
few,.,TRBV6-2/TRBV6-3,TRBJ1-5,TGTGCCAGCACCCCGGACAGTCCCGGCAATCAGCCCCAGCATTTT,CASTPDSPGNQPQHF
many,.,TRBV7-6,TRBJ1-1,TGTGCCAGCAGCTTAGTGGAGGTCGGGGAGGAGAACACTGAAGCTTTCTTT,CASSLVEVGEENTEAFF
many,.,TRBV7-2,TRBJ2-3,TGTGCCAGCAGCTCCATGACTAATACGCAGTATTTT,CASSSMTNTQYF
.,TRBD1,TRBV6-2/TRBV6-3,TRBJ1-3,TGTGCCAGCAGCCTCCGCCCGGGACAGGGGGACTCTGGAAACACCATATATTTT,CASSLRPGQGDSGNTIYF
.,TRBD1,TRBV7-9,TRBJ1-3,TGTGCCAGCAGCGGTGGGACAGGCTCTGGAAACACCATATATTTT,CASSGGTGSGNTIYF
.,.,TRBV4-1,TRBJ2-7,TGCGCCAGCAGCCAAGCAACGACCAGCGAGCAGTACTTC,CASSQATTSEQYF
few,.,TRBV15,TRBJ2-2,TGTGCCACCAGCAGAAAGGCGGACCCTTACACCGGGGAGCTGTTTTTT,CATSRKADPYTGELFF
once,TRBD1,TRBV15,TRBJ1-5,TGTGCCACCAGCAAGGACAGGGGAGGTCAGCCCCAGCATTTT,CATSKDRGGQPQHF
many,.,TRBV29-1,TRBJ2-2,TGCAGCTCCAGAGAAGAAGGGAGAACCGGGGAGCTGTTTTTT,CSSREEGRTGELFF
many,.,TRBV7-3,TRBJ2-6,TGTGCCAGCAGCTTAAGTTCTTCTGGGGCCAACGTCCTGACTTTC,CASSLSSSGANVLTF
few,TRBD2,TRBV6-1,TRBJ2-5,TGTGCCAGCAGTGCTGTGACTAGCGGAGGAGAGACCCAGTACTTC,CASSAVTSGGETQYF
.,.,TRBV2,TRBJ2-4,TGTGCCAGCAGTGACCTGGGGACCGCCATTCAGTACTTC,CASSDLGTAIQYF
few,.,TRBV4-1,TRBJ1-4,TGCGCCAGCAGCGAGTCGGGCGCGGATGAAAAACTGTTTTTT,CASSESGADEKLFF